This TCR beta chain was identified during a study of T cells in Graves' hyperthyroidism and ophthalmopathy. Template material for amplifying TCR beta CDR3 regions consisted of RNA transcripts. Researchers ran a first-round RT-PCR on the TCR CDR3 using the HTBI primer set. One entry per CDR3 protein results from TCRdb running MiXCR on the multiplex PCR reads. The repertoire holds roughly 250,000 distinct CDR3 sequences, with approximately 23% as singletons. Ophthalmopathy patients all had a Clinical Activity Score of at least 3, a NOSPECS grade of at least 4 and disease under 3 months old. The clonotype was recovered from a man aged 25 to 40 with Graves' ophthalmopathy. The material sequenced was blood.

The CDR3 DNA sequence: TGTGCCAGCAGTTTACAAGGGGGCAACTATGGCTACACCTTC. Its translation: CASSLQGGNYGYTF. V usage is TRBV27 and J usage is TRBJ1-2; 7 nucleotides align to TRBD1. The CDR3 loop spans 14 amino acids. Germline CDR1 and CDR2: MNHEY and SMNVEV (reference sequence). Trimming cost V 2 bases and J 2 bases; bases outside gene matches: 2.